This TCR beta chain was sequenced during a study of cytomegalovirus exposure and HLA in healthy donors. The PCR employed 60 Vbeta primers together with 13 Jbeta primers. The method was immunoSEQ multiplex PCR; TCRdb's version includes in-frame clones alone and lacks a portion of them. The sample carries 150,000 to 200,000 clones, 80% recorded once. Study results and limitations: Some V segments could not be told apart, so they were left out, TRBV6-2 and TRBV6-3 among them. Evidence from a later analysis indicated that most CMV-associated TCR beta chains looked HLA-restricted.

Concerning this clone itself: Antigen specificity is unknown.

This CDR3 is built from 15 residues. The V gene's germline CDR1 is SQVTM and CDR2 ANQGSEA. The V and J ends lost 3 bases and 6 bases, in that order; junction bases with no gene match: 13. The receptor was isolated from a young woman in good health and CMV-seronegative. The source material was PBMCs. This chain uses TRBV29-1 with TRBJ2-7; 8 bases are shared with TRBD2. The CDR3 DNA follows: TGCAGCGTTGATTCGGGGGGGGGCCTCGAGGGCGAGCAGTACTTC. Translation: CSVDSGGGLEGEQYF.